This TCR beta chain was observed in a study of post-analysis software for immune sequencing data. About the research overall: Courses of disease covered relapsing-remitting, secondary progressive and progressive-relapsing multiple sclerosis. General observations from the study: A few TRBV segments were significantly more frequent in patients than in controls. TRBV5-6, TRBV5-1 and TRBV20-1 were among these segments.

Incorporated into the TCR beta cDNA libraries were unique molecular identifiers, which served to reduce PCR and sequencing biases. Via MiXCR, TCRdb re-called the PCR reads, giving one row per CDR3 protein. Of 750,000 to 950,000 distinct CDR3 sequences in the sample, about 50% are singletons; the top ten hold approximately 4.5%. V lost 0 bases and J 4 bases, leaving 6 bases between the germline ends. CDR1 is SGDLS, CDR2 YYNGEE, per germline. CDR3 size: 13 residues. This clonotype was observed a handful of times. Antigen specificity is unknown. The gene calls are TRBV9 and TRBJ2-3; D uncertain. The sequence derives from a girl aged 5-17 years with multiple sclerosis. What was sequenced was blood. CDR3 in DNA: TGTGCCAGCAGCGTAGACCACTCAGATACGCAGTATTTT. Translated, it gives CASSVDHSDTQYF.